The 21 T cell receptor beta chains below all came from one sample that was sequenced in a study of T cells in Graves' hyperthyroidism and ophthalmopathy. Amplification yielded TCR beta CDR3 regions, with RNA transcripts as the source. TCR CDR3 underwent first-round RT-PCR with the HTBI primer set. TCRdb re-called the multiplex PCR reads with MiXCR, one entry per CDR3 protein. The sample holds a few hundred thousand distinct CDR3 sequences, around 15% seen once. Input material: blood. Source of these receptors: a woman aged 35 to 49 with Graves' ophthalmopathy.

In this sample, this clonotype turned up a few times. This sequence joins TRBV20-1 and TRBJ2-2; 13 bases align to TRBD2. Trimming cost V 2 bases and J 0 bases; bases outside gene matches: 3. The CDR3 spans 17 residues. Germline assignment: CDR1 DFQATT and CDR2 SNEGSKA (reference sequence). The CDR3 DNA reads TGCAGTGCTAGAAAACTAGCGGGGGGGTCGAACACCGGGGAGCTGTTTTTT. Its protein product is CSARKLAGGSNTGELFF.

The genes are TRBV12-3 or TRBV12-4 and TRBJ2-7; 8 positions match TRBD1. This CDR3 has 14 amino acids. Trimming at V came to 7 bases and at J to 4 bases, leaving 9 bases not matched to a gene. CDR3 sequence reads: CASKAQGASYEQYF. CDR3 coding DNA: TGTGCCAGCAAGGCCCAGGGGGCATCGTACGAGCAGTACTTC.

This chain links TRBV5-1 with TRBJ2-5; 10 bases agree with TRBD2. Germline CDR1 SGHRS, CDR2 YFSETQ. The J segment lost 5 bases and the V segment lost 1 base, leaving 8 bases of the junction unmatched. CDR3 size: 16 residues. CDR3 nucleotide sequence: TGCGCCAGCAGCTTGTTGGGGACTAGCGCATGGGAGACCCAGTACTTC. It yields the protein CASSLLGTSAWETQYF.

This clonotype was seen repeatedly, ten times or more. J is TRBJ2-5 and V is TRBV3-1; tentative D call: TRBD2 (6 bases). This CDR3 region has 16 residues. Trimming removed 0 bases at V and 1 base at J, with 12 bases between. The germline CDR1 and CDR2 sequences are LGHDT and YNNKEL (reference sequence). The CDR3 region has the DNA TGTGCCAGCAGCCAAGAAAGCCGGGACTTCCAAGAGACCCAGTACTTC. As protein: CASSQESRDFQETQYF.

The CDR3 is CAISESRVAGGLDEQFF. The CDR3 region has the DNA TGTGCCATCAGTGAGTCCAGGGTAGCGGGGGGGCTGGATGAGCAGTTCTTC. V is TRBV10-3 and J is TRBJ2-1, with 11 bases aligning to TRBD2. The V and J ends lost 0 bases and 8 bases, in that order; junction bases with no gene match: 9. Germline lookup yields CDR1 ENHRY and CDR2 SYGVKD. The CDR3 covers 17 residues.

The CDR3 nucleotides are TGTGCCACTTTAGCGGGAGTAGGAGATACGCAGTATTTT. Translation: CATLAGVGDTQYF. The chain recombines TRBV27 with TRBJ2-3; TRBD2 matches at 9 bases. Germline loops: CDR1 MNHEY, CDR2 SMNVEV (reference sequence). Trimming took 10 bases from V and 5 from J; bases not matched to a gene: 7. CDR3 length: 13 residues.

The sample holds one count of this clonotype. The chain recombines TRBV19 with TRBJ1-5, with D unresolved. Germline V gives CDR1 LNHDA, CDR2 SQIVND (reference sequence). Trimming took 2 bases from V and 2 from J, leaving 4 bases between them. The CDR3 is 13 amino acids. CDR3: CASSIMGNQPQHF. In DNA, the CDR3 is TGTGCCAGTAGTATAATGGGCAATCAGCCCCAGCATTTT.

This clonotype has just a few counts. The J gene is TRBJ1-1, the V gene TRBV29-1; D is ambiguous. The CDR3 runs 13 residues. The V end lost 4 bases, the J end lost 2 bases, and 11 bases lay between the germline ends. In germline, CDR1 is SQVTM, CDR2 ANQGSEA. The CDR3 region is CSVVRTENTEAFF. Here the CDR3 DNA reads TGCAGCGTTGTACGAACAGAAAACACTGAAGCTTTCTTT. Looking up the rest from reference TRBV29-1 and TRBJ1-1 gives the full variable domain: SAVISQKPSRDICQRGTSLTIQCQVDSQVTMMFWYRQQPGQSLTLIATANQGSEATYESGFVIDKFPISRPNLTFSTLTVSNMSPEDSSIYLCSVVRTENTEAFFGQGTRLTVV.

This chain uses TRBV2 with TRBJ1-4; 8 nucleotides line up with TRBD1. J lost 2 bases, V lost 10 bases, and 3 bases had no gene match. Germline loops: CDR1 SNHLY, CDR2 FYNNEI. This CDR3 has 13 residues. The CDR3 spells CATSGGTNEKLFF. CDR3 nucleotides: TGTGCCACATCAGGGGGCACTAATGAAAAACTGTTTTTT.

This clonotype was picked up many times. The chain combines TRBV5-1 with TRBJ2-5; 10 bases map to TRBD1. This CDR3 has 16 amino acids. The junction had 7 bases not matched to a gene; V was cut back by 4 bases and J by 1 base. Germline loops: CDR1 SGHRS, CDR2 YFSETQ. The CDR3 here is CASSTGTGALQETQYF. The CDR3 nucleotides read TGCGCCAGCAGCACCGGGACAGGGGCCCTCCAAGAGACCCAGTACTTC.

This clonotype has at least ten counts. The chain links TRBV7-9 to TRBJ1-4; D possibly corresponds to TRBD1 (5 bases). CDR3 length: 15 amino acids. V was clipped by 5 bases and J by 2 bases, with 12 bases between them. Per germline, CDR1 SEHNR and CDR2 FQNEAQ (reference sequence). CDR3 loop: CASSPLGETNEKLFF. DNA for the CDR3: TGTGCCAGCAGCCCCCTAGGGGAGACTAATGAAAAACTGTTTTTT.

The chain combines TRBV9 with TRBJ2-5; 10 nucleotides align to TRBD2. Trimming took 0 bases from V and 3 from J; bases not matched to a gene: 5. The CDR3 covers 16 residues. Per the germline V gene, CDR1 is SGDLS and CDR2 is YYNGEE. The CDR3 region is CASSVGFGLAEETQYF. CDR3 in DNA: TGTGCCAGCAGCGTAGGTTTCGGACTAGCGGAAGAGACCCAGTACTTC. Full variable domain (missing parts from reference TRBV9 and TRBJ2-5): DSGVTQTPKHLITATGQRVTLRCSPRSGDLSVYWYQQSLDQGLQFLIQYYNGEERAKGNILERFSAQQFPDLHSELNLSSLELGDSALYFCASSVGFGLAEETQYFGPGTRLLVL.

This rearrangement joins TRBV3-1 to TRBJ2-7; TRBD2 might be the D (5 bases). Trimming shortened V by 1 base and J by 3 bases, and 13 bases separated the two germline ends. This CDR3 is 15 amino acids long. The germline gives CDR1 LGHDT, CDR2 YNNKEL (reference sequence). CDR3 sequence (DNA): TGTGCCAGCAGCCAAGGTTACGGAGGAGGCTACGAGCAGTACTTC. This codes for CASSQGYGGGYEQYF.

This clonotype has more than one count but fewer than ten. V gene TRBV3-1 combines with J gene TRBJ2-2, with 8 positions matching TRBD2. V lost 4 bases and J lost 5; bases outside the gene matches: 15. This CDR3 contains 18 residues. Germline V gene sequence: CDR1 LGHDT, CDR2 YNNKEL (reference sequence). The CDR3 nucleotides read TGTGCCAGCAGCCCACTTGTTGGCGGGGGGCACCAAACCGGGGAGCTGTTTTTT. Amino acid sequence: CASSPLVGGGHQTGELFF.

Details on this clonotype: At one boundary the junction diverges from the germline segment, which might be a read error. The CDR3 loop is CASSFGDSPVHF. In nucleotides, the CDR3 is TGTGCCAGCAGCTTCGGGGATTCACCCGTCCACTTT. V and J are TRBV11-3 and TRBJ1-6; D is unresolved. The CDR3 is 12 residues long. Per germline, CDR1 SGHNT and CDR2 YENEEA.

The chain recombines TRBV25-1 with TRBJ1-2; possibly TRBD1 for D (6 bases). This CDR3 is built from 15 residues. Trimming took off 2 bases at V and 3 bases at J, with 13 bases between the two ends. Looked up from germline, CDR1 is MGHDK and CDR2 is SYGVNS. The CDR3 coding sequence is TGTGCCAGCAGTGAAGCGGGGGGCGCCCACTATGGCTACACCTTC. This encodes CASSEAGGAHYGYTF.

The V call is TRBV30, the J call TRBJ2-1; 8 positions agree with TRBD1. Germline assignment: CDR1 GTSNPN and CDR2 SVGIG (reference sequence). Trimming at V came to 0 bases and at J to 2 bases, leaving 3 bases not matched to a gene. This CDR3 has 15 residues. The CDR3 region is CAWSVRTGTYNEQFF. The CDR3 nucleotides read TGTGCCTGGAGTGTAAGGACAGGGACCTACAATGAGCAGTTCTTC.

This clonotype was detected a few times. The chain uses TRBV7-8 and TRBJ2-2, with 10 bases matching TRBD1. This CDR3 has 16 residues. Germline V lookup: CDR1 SGHVS, CDR2 FQNEAQ. Losses at the gene ends were 4 bases for V and 5 bases for J; bases not matched to a gene: 7. The CDR3 coding sequence is TGTGCCAGCAGCTCAACCGGGACAGGGGCTACCGGGGAGCTGTTTTTT. This gives the protein CASSSTGTGATGELFF.

This clonotype was recorded at least ten times. This CDR3 reads CASSTRGGRNEQYF. DNA of the CDR3: TGTGCCAGCAGTACTCGCGGGGGCCGGAACGAGCAGTACTTC. V is TRBV28 and J is TRBJ2-7; D may be TRBD2 (7 bases). The CDR3 sequence is 14 residues long. Trimming cost V 5 bases and J 5 bases, with 16 bases left between them. Germline lookup yields CDR1 MDHEN and CDR2 SYDVKM.

V usage is TRBV20-1 and J usage is TRBJ2-7; 7 bases are a match to TRBD2. The CDR3 totals 15 residues. V shed 0 bases, J shed 3 bases, and the junction held 8 bases outside the gene matches. Germline-derived CDR1 and CDR2 are DFQATT and SNEGSKA (reference sequence). CDR3 residues: CSARDRFGGVYEQYF. The CDR3 DNA sequence: TGCAGTGCTAGAGACCGATTTGGGGGGGTCTACGAGCAGTACTTC.

There are many counts of this clonotype. V is TRBV11-2 and J is TRBJ1-3; D possibly corresponds to TRBD1 (6 bases). CDR1 and CDR2 (germline): SGHAT, FQNNGV. The CDR3 is 13 amino acids. With 3 bases removed from V and 8 bases from J, the gap between germline ends came to 11 bases. CDR3 sequence reads: CASSFPGAHTIYF. CDR3 coding DNA: TGTGCCAGCAGCTTCCCGGGGGCACACACCATATATTTT.